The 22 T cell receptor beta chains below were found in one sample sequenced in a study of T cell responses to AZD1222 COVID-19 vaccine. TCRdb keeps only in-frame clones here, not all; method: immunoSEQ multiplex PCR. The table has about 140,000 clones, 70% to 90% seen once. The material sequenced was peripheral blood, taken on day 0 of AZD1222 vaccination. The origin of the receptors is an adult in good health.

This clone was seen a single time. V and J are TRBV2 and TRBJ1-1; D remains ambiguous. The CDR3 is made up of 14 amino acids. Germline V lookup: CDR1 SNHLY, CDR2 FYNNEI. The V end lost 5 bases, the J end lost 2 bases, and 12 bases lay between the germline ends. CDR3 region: CASSRGPPNTEAFF. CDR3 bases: TGTGCCAGCAGTCGGGGTCCCCCTAACACTGAAGCTTTCTTT. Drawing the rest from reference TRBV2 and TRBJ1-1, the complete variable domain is EPEVTQTPSHQVTQMGQEVILRCVPISNHLYFYWYRQILGQKVEFLVSFYNNEISEKSEIFDDQFSVERPDGSNFTLKIRSTKLEDSAMYFCASSRGPPNTEAFFGQGTRLTVV.

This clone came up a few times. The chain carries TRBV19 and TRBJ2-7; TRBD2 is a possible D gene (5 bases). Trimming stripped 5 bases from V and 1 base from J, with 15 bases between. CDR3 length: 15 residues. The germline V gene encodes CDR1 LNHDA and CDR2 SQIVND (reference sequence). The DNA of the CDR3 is TGTGCCAGTAGTTTGGACTTCTCGGCGTCCTACGAGCAGTACTTC. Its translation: CASSLDFSASYEQYF.

The CDR3: CASSVTGESYEQYF. For the CDR3, the DNA is TGTGCCAGTAGTGTCACAGGGGAATCCTACGAGCAGTACTTC. The chain combines TRBV19 with TRBJ2-7, with 7 bases that match TRBD1. CDR3 length: 14 residues. V shed 5 bases, J shed 1 base, and the junction held 5 bases outside the gene matches. Germline values: CDR1 LNHDA, CDR2 SQIVND (reference sequence).

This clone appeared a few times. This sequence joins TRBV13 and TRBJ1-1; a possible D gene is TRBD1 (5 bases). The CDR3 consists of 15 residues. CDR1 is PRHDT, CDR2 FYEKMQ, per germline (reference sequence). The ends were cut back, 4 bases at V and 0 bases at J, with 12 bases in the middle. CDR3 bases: TGTGCCAGCAGCTCCCCCGGGGCCCTGAACACTGAAGCTTTCTTT. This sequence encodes CASSSPGALNTEAFF.

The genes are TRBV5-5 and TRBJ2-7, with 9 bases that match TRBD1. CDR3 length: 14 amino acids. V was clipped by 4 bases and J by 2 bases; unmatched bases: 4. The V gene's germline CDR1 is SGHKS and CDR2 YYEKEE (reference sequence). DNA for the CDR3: TGTGCCAGCAGCCCAGGGACAGGGACCTACGAGCAGTACTTC. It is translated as CASSPGTGTYEQYF.

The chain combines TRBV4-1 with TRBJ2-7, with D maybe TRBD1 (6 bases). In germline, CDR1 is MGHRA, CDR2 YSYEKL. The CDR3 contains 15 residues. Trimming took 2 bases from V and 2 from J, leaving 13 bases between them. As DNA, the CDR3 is TGCGCCAGCAGCCAACCCCTGACAGGAGCCTACGAGCAGTACTTC. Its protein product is CASSQPLTGAYEQYF.

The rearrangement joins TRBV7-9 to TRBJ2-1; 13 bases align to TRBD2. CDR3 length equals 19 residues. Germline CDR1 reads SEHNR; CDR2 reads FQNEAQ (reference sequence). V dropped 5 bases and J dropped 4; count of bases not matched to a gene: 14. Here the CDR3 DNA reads TGTGCCAGCAGCGGTCGGACTAGCGGGAGCGGAGGGAATTACAATGAGCAGTTCTTC. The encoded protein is CASSGRTSGSGGNYNEQFF.

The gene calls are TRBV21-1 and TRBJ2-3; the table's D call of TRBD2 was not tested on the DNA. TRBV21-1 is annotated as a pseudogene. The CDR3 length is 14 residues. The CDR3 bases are TGTGCCAACCCGGGACTAAGAGAGACAGATACGCAGTATTTT. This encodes CANPGLRETDTQYF.

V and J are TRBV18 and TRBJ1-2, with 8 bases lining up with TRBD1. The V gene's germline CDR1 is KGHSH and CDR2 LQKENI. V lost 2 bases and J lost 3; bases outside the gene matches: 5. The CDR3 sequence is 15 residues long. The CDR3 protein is CASSPKDRADYGYTF. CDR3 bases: TGTGCCAGCTCACCAAAGGACAGGGCGGACTATGGCTACACCTTC.

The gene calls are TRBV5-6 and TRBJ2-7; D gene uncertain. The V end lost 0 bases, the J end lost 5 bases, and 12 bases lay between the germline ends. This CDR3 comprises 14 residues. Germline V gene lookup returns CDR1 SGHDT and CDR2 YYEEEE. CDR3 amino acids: CASSLVSRPNEQYF. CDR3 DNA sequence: TGTGCCAGCAGCTTGGTCTCTAGACCTAACGAGCAGTACTTC.

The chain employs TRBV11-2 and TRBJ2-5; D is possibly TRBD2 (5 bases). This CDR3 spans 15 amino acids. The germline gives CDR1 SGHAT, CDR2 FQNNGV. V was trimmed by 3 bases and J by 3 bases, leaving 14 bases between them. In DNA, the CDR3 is TGTGCCAGCAGCTTTATAGCTAGCATCAAAGAGACCCAGTACTTC. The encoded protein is CASSFIASIKETQYF.

The CDR3 sequence is CASILDRPDQPQHF. The DNA for the CDR3 is TGTGCCAGCATTCTGGACAGGCCCGATCAGCCCCAGCATTTT. The gene calls are TRBV6-5 and TRBJ1-5; 7 nucleotides agree with TRBD1. This CDR3 has 14 amino acids. V shed 7 bases and J 5 bases; nucleotides not matched to a gene: 8. Per germline, CDR1 MNHEY and CDR2 SVGAGI.

The CDR3 loop is CASGDRGRNQPQHF. The CDR3 nucleotides are TGTGCCAGCGGAGACAGGGGTCGCAATCAGCCCCAGCATTTT. This chain joins TRBV28 and TRBJ1-5, with TRBD1 identical over 8 bases. CDR3 size: 14 residues. V shed 8 bases, J shed 2 bases, and the junction held 5 bases outside the gene matches. CDR1 and CDR2 (germline): MDHEN, SYDVKM.

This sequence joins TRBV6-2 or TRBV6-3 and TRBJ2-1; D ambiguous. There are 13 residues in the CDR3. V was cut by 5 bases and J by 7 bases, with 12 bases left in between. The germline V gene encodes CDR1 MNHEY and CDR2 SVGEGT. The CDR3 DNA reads TGTGCCAGCAGTACCGAGGTAGTAAATGAGCAGTTCTTC. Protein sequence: CASSTEVVNEQFF.

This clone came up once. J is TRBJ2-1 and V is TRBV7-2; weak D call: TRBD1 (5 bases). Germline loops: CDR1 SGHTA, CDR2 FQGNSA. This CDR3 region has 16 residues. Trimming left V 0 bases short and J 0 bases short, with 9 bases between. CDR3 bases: TGTGCCAGCAGCTTAGCGATAGGGGTCTCCTACAATGAGCAGTTCTTC. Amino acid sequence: CASSLAIGVSYNEQFF.

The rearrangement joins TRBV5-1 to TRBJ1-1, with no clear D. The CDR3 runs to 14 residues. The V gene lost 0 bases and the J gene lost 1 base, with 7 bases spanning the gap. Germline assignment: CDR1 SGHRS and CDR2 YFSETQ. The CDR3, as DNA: TGCGCCAGCAGCTTGGTTCCGGGGAACACTGAAGCTTTCTTT. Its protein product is CASSLVPGNTEAFF.

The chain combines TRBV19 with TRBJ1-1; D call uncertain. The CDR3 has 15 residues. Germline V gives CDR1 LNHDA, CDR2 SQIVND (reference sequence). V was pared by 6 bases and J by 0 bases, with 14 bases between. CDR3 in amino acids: CASREAPVMNTEAFF. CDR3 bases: TGTGCCAGTAGGGAAGCCCCAGTTATGAACACTGAAGCTTTCTTT.

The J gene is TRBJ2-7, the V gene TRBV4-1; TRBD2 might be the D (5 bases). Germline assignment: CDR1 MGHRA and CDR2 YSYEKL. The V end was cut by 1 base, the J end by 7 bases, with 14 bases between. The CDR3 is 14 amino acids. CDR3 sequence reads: CASSQGLILGEQYF. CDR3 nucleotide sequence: TGCGCCAGCAGCCAAGGACTCATACTAGGGGAGCAGTACTTC.

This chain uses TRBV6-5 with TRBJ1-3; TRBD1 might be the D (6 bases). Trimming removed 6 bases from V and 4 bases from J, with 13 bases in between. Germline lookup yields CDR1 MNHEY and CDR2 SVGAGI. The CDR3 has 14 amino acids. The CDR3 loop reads CASSLQGGGNTIYF. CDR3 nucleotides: TGTGCCAGCAGCCTACAGGGCGGAGGAAACACCATATATTTT.

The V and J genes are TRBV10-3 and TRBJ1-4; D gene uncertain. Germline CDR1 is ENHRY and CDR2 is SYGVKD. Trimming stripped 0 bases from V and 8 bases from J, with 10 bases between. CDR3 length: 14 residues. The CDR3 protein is CAISESRQSEKLFF. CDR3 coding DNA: TGTGCCATCAGTGAGTCGCGACAATCCGAAAAACTGTTTTTT.

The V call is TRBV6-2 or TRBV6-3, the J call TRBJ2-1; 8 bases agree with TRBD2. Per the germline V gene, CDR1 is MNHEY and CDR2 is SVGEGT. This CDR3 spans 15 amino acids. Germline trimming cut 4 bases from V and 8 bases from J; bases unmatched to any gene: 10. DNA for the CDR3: TGTGCCAGCAGTTTCCGGACTAGCCGACGTGATGAGCAGTTCTTC. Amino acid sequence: CASSFRTSRRDEQFF.

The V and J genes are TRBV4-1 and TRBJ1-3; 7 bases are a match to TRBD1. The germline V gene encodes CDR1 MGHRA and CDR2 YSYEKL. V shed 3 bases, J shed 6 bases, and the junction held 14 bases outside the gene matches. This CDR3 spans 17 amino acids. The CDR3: CASSHPPLGDSKNTIYF. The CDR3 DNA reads TGCGCCAGCAGCCATCCTCCGCTCGGGGACAGCAAAAACACCATATATTTT.